Listed here are 23 T cell receptor beta chains from one sample, sequenced in a study of blood T cell repertoires in COVID-19. The protocol was immunoSEQ multiplex PCR, while the TCRdb copy is restricted to in-frame clones and leaves out a portion. The top ten clones hold about 2.1% of a sample with 400,000 or so clones, more than 70% of them seen once. The sequencing sample was made of PBMCs or T cells enriched from blood (not recorded which). Receptors were obtained from a man aged 40-49 years in a cohort exposed to, infected with or recovered from COVID-19 (not recorded which).

The chain joins TRBV5-5 to TRBJ1-1; possibly TRBD1 for D (6 bases). The ends were cut back, 3 bases at V and 7 bases at J, with 19 bases in the middle. Germline V CDR1 and CDR2: SGHKS, YYEKEE (reference sequence). The CDR3 contains 15 residues. The CDR3: CASSSVPRGGGEAFF. The CDR3, as DNA: TGTGCCAGCAGCTCCGTACCCAGGGGTGGGGGTGAAGCTTTCTTT.

The chain combines TRBV27 with TRBJ2-1, with TRBD2 identical over 8 bases. CDR3 length: 14 residues. Trimming cost V 3 bases and J 15 bases; bases outside gene matches: 13. Germline V gene data show CDR1 as MNHEY and CDR2 as SMNVEV (reference sequence). In nucleotides, the CDR3 is TGTGCCAGCAGTTTGTTCTCCGGGGGGGGAGACCCGTTCTTC. This sequence encodes CASSLFSGGGDPFF.

V and J are TRBV27 and TRBJ1-1; TRBD1 agrees at 8 bases. CDR1 and CDR2 from the germline V gene are MNHEY and SMNVEV (reference sequence). The CDR3 sequence is 15 residues long. V gave up 6 bases and J gave up 1 base; unmatched junction bases: 7. The CDR3 reads CASRPTGTGNTEAFF. CDR3 nucleotides: TGTGCCAGCAGACCCACCGGGACAGGGAACACTGAAGCTTTCTTT.

The chain combines TRBV18 with TRBJ1-2; the match to TRBD1 covers 7 bases. V dropped 5 bases and J dropped 6; count of bases not matched to a gene: 12. Germline V gives CDR1 KGHSH, CDR2 LQKENI. CDR3 length equals 15 residues. DNA for the CDR3: TGTGCCAGCTCATATGGCTCCGGGACAGATGATGGCTACACCTTC. It encodes CASSYGSGTDDGYTF.

Written as DNA, the CDR3 is TGTGCCAGCAGTTTGGCCATTAGCAATCAGCCCCAGCATTTT. It specifies CASSLAISNQPQHF. This chain connects TRBV27 to TRBJ1-5; D gene ambiguous. Trimming removed 3 bases from V and 0 bases from J, with 6 bases in between. Germline CDR1 is MNHEY and CDR2 is SMNVEV (reference sequence). This CDR3 is built from 14 residues.

CDR3 sequence (DNA): TGTGCCAGTAGTGTCCAGGGTTCTGGAAACACCATATATTTT. The encoded protein is CASSVQGSGNTIYF. The chain carries TRBV19 and TRBJ1-3; D perhaps matches TRBD1 (5 bases). CDR3 length equals 14 residues. Trimming removed 5 bases at V and 1 base at J, with 9 bases between. In germline, CDR1 is LNHDA, CDR2 SQIVND (reference sequence).

CDR3 in DNA: TGTGCCACCAGCAGTGAGACTGTAGCCAAAAACATTCAGTACTTC. It yields the protein CATSSETVAKNIQYF. The rearrangement links TRBV15 to TRBJ2-4; D remains ambiguous. The V and J ends lost 3 bases and 0 bases respectively, with 9 bases between them. The CDR3 totals 15 residues. CDR1 and CDR2 from the germline V gene are LNHNV and YYDKDF (reference sequence). The full variable domain, with the rest looked up from reference TRBV15 and TRBJ2-4, is DAMVIQNPRYQVTQFGKPVTLSCSQTLNHNVMYWYQQKSSQAPKLLFHYYDKDFNNEADTPDNFQSRRPNTSFCFLDIRSPGLGDTAMYLCATSSETVAKNIQYFGAGTRLSVL.

The rearrangement links TRBV29-1 to TRBJ2-7; TRBD2 aligns across 11 bases. V dropped 6 bases and J dropped 2; count of bases not matched to a gene: 6. This CDR3 is 14 amino acids long. The germline gives CDR1 SQVTM, CDR2 ANQGSEA. The CDR3 region has the DNA TGCAGCGTCCAAGGACTAGCGGGTACCTACGAGCAGTACTTC. Protein product: CSVQGLAGTYEQYF.

The chain couples TRBV7-2 to TRBJ1-2; no firm D call. V was shortened by 3 bases and J by 3 bases, with 2 bases between the two germline ends. Germline lookup yields CDR1 SGHTA and CDR2 FQGNSA. The CDR3 runs 11 residues. CDR3 sequence: CASSFYYGYTF. The CDR3 coding sequence is TGTGCCAGCAGCTTCTACTATGGCTACACCTTC.

This rearrangement joins TRBV7-8 to TRBJ2-2; 7 nucleotides align to TRBD2. The CDR3 consists of 17 residues. V dropped 2 bases and J dropped 3; count of bases not matched to a gene: 9. From germline, CDR1 is SGHVS and CDR2 FQNEAQ. The CDR3 nucleotides read TGTGCCAGCAGCTTACCCGGTGCGGGAGAGCACACCGGGGAGCTGTTTTTT. This codes for CASSLPGAGEHTGELFF.

The chain recombines TRBV25-1 with TRBJ2-3; no clear D gene. This CDR3 contains 11 residues. The germline gives CDR1 MGHDK, CDR2 SYGVNS. Trimming removed 4 bases from V and 6 bases from J, with 5 bases in between. The DNA of the CDR3 is TGTGCCAGCAGTGTTATGGATACGCAGTATTTT. Its protein is CASSVMDTQYF. Complete variable domain (other parts from reference TRBV25-1 and TRBJ2-3): EADIYQTPRYLVIGTGKKITLECSQTMGHDKMYWYQQDPGMELHLIHYSYGVNSTEKGDLSSESTVSRIRTEHFPLTLESARPSHTSQYLCASSVMDTQYFGPGTRLTVL.

The chain carries TRBV3-1 (or the pseudogene TRBV3-2) and TRBJ1-5; 7 bases align to TRBD1. V trimming: 2 bases; J trimming: 0 bases; junction bases outside the gene matches: 4. The CDR3 is 16 amino acids. CDR1 LGHDT and CDR2 YNNKEL come from the germline V gene (reference sequence). The chain's CDR3 is CASSQSGGYSNQPQHF. In DNA form, the CDR3 reads TGTGCCAGCAGCCAATCAGGGGGATATAGCAATCAGCCCCAGCATTTT.

The genes are TRBV6-1 and TRBJ1-3; the D is unclear. The germline V gene encodes CDR1 MNHNS and CDR2 SASEGT. The length of the CDR3 is 14 residues. V was pared by 1 base and J by 1 base, with 5 bases between. The CDR3 region has the DNA TGTGCCAGCAGTGAAGGAGCTTCTGGAAACACCATATATTTT. This codes for CASSEGASGNTIYF.

This rearrangement joins TRBV30 to TRBJ1-2, with TRBD1 as a possible D gene (5 bases). CDR1 GTSNPN and CDR2 SVGIG come from the germline V gene (reference sequence). The CDR3 totals 12 residues. V lost 2 bases and J lost 7, with 11 bases in between. DNA of the CDR3: TGTGCCTGGAGTCCGGGGGTGCGTGGCTACACCTTC. This translates into CAWSPGVRGYTF.

This clone was seen a few times. The rearrangement links TRBV5-1 to TRBJ2-7; TRBD2 matches 8 bases. The CDR3 loop spans 15 amino acids. V shed 2 bases and J 2 bases; nucleotides not matched to a gene: 6. Looked up from germline, CDR1 is SGHRS and CDR2 is YFSETQ. As DNA, the CDR3 is TGCGCCAGCAGCTTAGGGAGCGGGAGTCCCTACGAGCAGTACTTC. Translated, it gives CASSLGSGSPYEQYF.

The chain recombines TRBV25-1 with TRBJ1-3; tentative D call: TRBD1 (6 bases). The CDR3 contains 17 residues. Germline CDR1 MGHDK, CDR2 SYGVNS. Trimming took 4 bases from V and 3 from J, leaving 19 bases between them. CDR3 amino acids: CASSGQTGVKVGNTIYF. CDR3 nucleotides: TGTGCCAGCAGTGGCCAGACAGGTGTGAAGGTTGGAAACACCATATATTTT.

CDR3 DNA sequence: TGTGCCAGCAGTCCGGGGACAGGGGGGAGCGAGCAGTACTTC. It yields the protein CASSPGTGGSEQYF. The gene calls are TRBV6-5 and TRBJ2-7, with TRBD1 matching 11 bases. The CDR3 is 14 amino acids. J lost 6 bases, V lost 5 bases, and 6 bases had no gene match. The germline gives CDR1 MNHEY, CDR2 SVGAGI.

The sample holds a few counts of this clone. The chain is built from TRBV27 and TRBJ1-2; the D gene is possibly TRBD1 (6 bases). Germline V gene sequence: CDR1 MNHEY, CDR2 SMNVEV (reference sequence). The CDR3 sequence is 15 residues long. The germline V and J ends were trimmed by 2 bases and 4 bases, with 14 bases remaining between them. CDR3 protein: CASSLRRGGSYGYTF. The DNA of the CDR3 is TGTGCCAGCAGTTTACGGAGGGGGGGCAGCTATGGCTACACCTTC.

The chain couples TRBV18 to TRBJ2-7, with 13 bases matching TRBD2. This CDR3 comprises 16 residues. With 4 bases clipped from V and 3 bases from J, the junction kept 6 bases outside the gene matches. Germline V lookup: CDR1 KGHSH, CDR2 LQKENI. CDR3 in DNA: TGTGCCAGCTCACAACGACTAGCGGGAGGAGTCTACGAGCAGTACTTC. This sequence encodes CASSQRLAGGVYEQYF. Together with reference TRBV18 and TRBJ2-7, the CDR3 gives the full variable domain: NAGVMQNPRHLVRRRGQEARLRCSPMKGHSHVYWYRQLPEEGLKFMVYLQKENIIDESGMPKERFSAEFPKEGPSILRIQQVVRGDSAAYFCASSQRLAGGVYEQYFGPGTRLTVT.

The V and J genes are TRBV2 and TRBJ1-5, with 11 positions matching TRBD1. Germline V lookup: CDR1 SNHLY, CDR2 FYNNEI. Trimming took 7 bases from V and 7 from J; bases not matched to a gene: 15. The CDR3 runs to 17 residues. CDR3 coding DNA: TGTGCCAGCACACCAGGGACAGGGGGGACCGGAACACAGCCCCAGCATTTT. It specifies CASTPGTGGTGTQPQHF. Complete variable domain (other parts from reference TRBV2 and TRBJ1-5): EPEVTQTPSHQVTQMGQEVILRCVPISNHLYFYWYRQILGQKVEFLVSFYNNEISEKSEIFDDQFSVERPDGSNFTLKIRSTKLEDSAMYFCASTPGTGGTGTQPQHFGDGTRLSIL.

This chain connects TRBV6-1 to TRBJ1-1; 8 bases are a match to TRBD1. The CDR3 runs to 14 residues. Germline lookup yields CDR1 MNHNS and CDR2 SASEGT. The V gene end was trimmed by 0 bases and the J gene end by 10 bases; junction bases not matched to a gene: 7. CDR3 in amino acids: CASSEAARQGLAFF. In nucleotides, the CDR3 is TGTGCCAGCAGTGAAGCGGCCCGACAGGGGTTAGCTTTCTTT.

The chain carries TRBV5-1 and TRBJ2-1; TRBD2 matches 7 bases. The CDR3 loop spans 17 amino acids. Losses at the gene ends were 0 bases for V and 2 bases for J; bases not matched to a gene: 8. Germline CDR1 and CDR2: SGHRS and YFSETQ. CDR3 in DNA: TGCGCCAGCAGCTTGGGCATGGGGAGCGGGGCCTACAATGAGCAGTTCTTC. It translates to CASSLGMGSGAYNEQFF.

The V and J genes are TRBV21-1 and TRBJ2-2; TRBD1, the D gene given by the table, was not confirmed from the DNA. TRBV21-1 corresponds to a pseudogene. CDR3 length equals 15 residues. The chain's CDR3 is CASSGYGPSTGELFF. The CDR3 DNA reads TGTGCCAGCAGCGGATATGGGCCCTCCACCGGGGAGCTGTTTTTT.